The rows below give T cell receptor beta chains drawn from one sample of a study of shared clonotypes between healthy human individuals. Measured with immunoSEQ multiplex PCR; TCRdb has only the in-frame clones, and not every one. The sample carries some 2.3 million clones, more than 85% recorded once. The specimen was naive CD4+ T cells from PBMCs. These TCRs come from a man between 18 and 29 years old in good health. Some clones in this sample may be carry-over from other donors' samples. Both conserved end residues are part of each CDR3. A D gene is named only where the DNA matches it firmly. Size is omitted from some rows. Given values are once, few, many or a class for expanded clones.

size | J | V | D | DNA | CDR3
- | TRBJ2-1 | TRBV28 | - | TGTGCCAGCAGTTCCCCCTCGGACTCCTACAATGAGCAGTTCTTC | CASSSPSDSYNEQFF
- | TRBJ2-5 | TRBV7-3 | - | TGTGCCAGCAGCCTCCGACAGGAAGAGACCCAGTACTTC | CASSLRQEETQYF
- | TRBJ2-7 | TRBV6-5 | - | TGTGCCAGCAGGGGCGGGCAGTTTGCCTACGAGCAGTACTTC | CASRGGQFAYEQYF
- | TRBJ2-5 | TRBV5-1 | - | TGCGCCAGCAGCTCCGATATGATAGAGACCCAGTACTTC | CASSSDMIETQYF
- | TRBJ1-1 | TRBV28 | - | TGTGCCAGCAGTTTCTATTTGGGGAACACTGAAGCTTTCTTT | CASSFYLGNTEAFF
- | TRBJ2-7 | TRBV20-1 | - | TGCAGTGCTAGGGGGCCTAACGAGCAGTACTTC | CSARGPNEQYF
- | TRBJ2-2 | TRBV7-8 | TRBD1 | TGTGCCAGCAGCCAGACAGGGGGCGCAAACACCGGGGAGCTGTTTTTT | CASSQTGGANTGELFF
- | TRBJ2-7 | TRBV28 | - | TGTGCCAGCAGTTCCCCACCCTCGGCAGGGAAATACGAGCAGTACTTC | CASSSPPSAGKYEQYF
- | TRBJ2-2 | TRBV5-4 | - | TGTGCCAGCAGCTCCAAAGGCGCGGAAAAGCCCGGGGAGCTGTTTTTT | CASSSKGAEKPGELFF
- | TRBJ2-3 | TRBV7-9 | TRBD2 | TGTGCCAGCAGCTTAGGGACTAGCGGGAGGAATACGCAGTATTTT | CASSLGTSGRNTQYF
- | TRBJ1-2 | TRBV7-3 | - | TGTGCCAGCAGCTTCCCAAGACGGAGAAAAAACTATGGCTACACCTTC | CASSFPRRRKNYGYTF
- | TRBJ2-7 | TRBV18 | - | TGTGCCAGCTCACCCCCCGGAATTGGCGAGCAGTACTTC | CASSPPGIGEQYF
- | TRBJ1-1 | TRBV5-4 | - | TGTGCCAGCAGCCCCTCGGGGGCTACCTCGGCCACTGAAGCTTTCTTT | CASSPSGATSATEAFF
- | TRBJ2-7 | TRBV5-4 | - | TGTGCCAGCAGCCCACCTAGTGCGTACGAGCAGTACTTC | CASSPPSAYEQYF
- | TRBJ2-7 | TRBV27 | - | TGTGCCAGCAGTTTAAAGGCCCCCACCTACGAGCAGTACTTC | CASSLKAPTYEQYF
- | TRBJ2-2 | TRBV7-3 | - | TGTGCCAGCAGACATAAAGGGGTTCCCGGGGAGCTGTTTTTT | CASRHKGVPGELFF
- | TRBJ2-7 | TRBV5-1 | - | TGCGCCAGCAGTCCCCTTAGCGGTCCCGTCCACGAGCAGTACTTC | CASSPLSGPVHEQYF
- | TRBJ1-1 | TRBV9 | - | TGTGCCAGCAGCGTAGTTACAGGGCTGGGCGCTTTCTTT | CASSVVTGLGAFF
few | TRBJ1-5 | TRBV30 | TRBD1 | TGTGCCTGGAGTGTAGGGACAGGGAGGCGAGGGCCCCAGCATTTT | CAWSVGTGRRGPQHF
- | TRBJ2-3 | TRBV9 | - | TGTGCCAGCAGCGTAGGGGAGTACGTCACAGATACGCAGTATTTT | CASSVGEYVTDTQYF
- | TRBJ2-5 | TRBV28 | TRBD2 | TGTGCCAGCAGTTTACCTAGCGGGAGACGTGAGACCCAGTACTTC | CASSLPSGRRETQYF
- | TRBJ1-2 | TRBV5-3 | TRBD1 | TGTGCCAGAAGCCTCCGGGACAGGGGGCCCGGGAGCTACACCTTC | CARSLRDRGPGSYTF
- | TRBJ2-1 | TRBV28 | - | TGTGCCAGCAGTTTCGTACTAAAGGTGGGTGAGCAGTTCTTC | CASSFVLKVGEQFF
- | TRBJ2-1 | TRBV6-1 | - | TGTGCCAGCACCCCGGGAATCGGATACAATGAGCAGTTCTTC | CASTPGIGYNEQFF
- | TRBJ2-7 | TRBV7-6 | - | TGTGCCAGCAGCCGAGACAGGACCTACGAGCAGTACTTC | CASSRDRTYEQYF
- | TRBJ2-6 | TRBV28 | - | TGTGCCAGCAGTTCCACGACAGTCTCTGGGGCCAACGTCCTGACTTTC | CASSSTTVSGANVLTF
- | TRBJ1-1 | TRBV7-6 | - | TGTGCCAGCAGCTTAGTGGCGAACACTGAAGCTTTCTTT | CASSLVANTEAFF
- | TRBJ2-7 | TRBV6-5 | TRBD1 | TGTGCCAGCAGCCGACAGGGGGCTCGGAACGAGCAGTACTTC | CASSRQGARNEQYF
- | TRBJ2-1 | TRBV5-1 | - | TGCGCCAGCAGCTTAATTGGACGTTATGAGCAGTTCTTC | CASSLIGRYEQFF
- | TRBJ2-1 | TRBV7-3 | - | TGTGCCAGCAGCTTAACGGTCTACAATGAGCAGTTCTTC | CASSLTVYNEQFF
- | TRBJ2-1 | TRBV29-1 | - | TGCAGCGCGGTCCCTACAGGGTTCGATGAGCAGTTCTTC | CSAVPTGFDEQFF
- | TRBJ2-1 | TRBV5-1 | - | TGCGCCACCTCGAGACAGGGCGGGATGACACGGAATGAGCAGTTCTTC | CATSRQGGMTRNEQFF
- | TRBJ2-3 | TRBV7-3 | TRBD2 | TGTGCCAGCAGCTACATAGCGGGGCGGAATGTAGATACGCAGTATTTT | CASSYIAGRNVDTQYF
- | TRBJ1-5 | TRBV10-3 | - | TGTGCCATCAGTGAGTCTCATAGGGCCGAAATCTCGCCCCAGCATTTT | CAISESHRAEISPQHF
- | TRBJ1-2 | TRBV28 | - | TGTGCCAGCAGACCTATCCTCCGGGACAAGCCCTTCTTC | CASRPILRDKPFF
- | TRBJ2-2 | TRBV25-1 | - | TGTGCCAGCAGTGATTCGCGAGGGGGGAGGGCGAACACCGGGGAGCTGTTTTTT | CASSDSRGGRANTGELFF
- | TRBJ1-1 | TRBV7-9 | TRBD1 | TGTGCCAGCAGCGGCGACAGGGGCGGCACTGAAGCTTTCTTT | CASSGDRGGTEAFF
- | TRBJ1-1 | TRBV5-1 | TRBD1 | TGCGCCAGCAGCTCCAGGGGGGAGAACACTGAAGCTTTCTTT | CASSSRGENTEAFF
- | TRBJ1-1 | TRBV27 | - | TGTGCCAGCAGCCCGGGAGGCACTGAAGCTTTCTTT | CASSPGGTEAFF
- | TRBJ2-2 | TRBV5-1 | - | TGCGCCAGCAGCTTTGGAGGGGCCGCGAACACCGGGGAGCTGTTTTTT | CASSFGGAANTGELFF